The entry below gives a single T cell receptor (beta chain) sequence along with its context. Preparation of the TCRbeta library was carried out with unique molecular identifiers. In TCRdb, the PCR reads were re-called with MiXCR into one record per CDR3 protein. The sample yields 450,000 to 600,000 distinct CDR3 sequences, approximately 20% seen once. The V gene end was trimmed by 6 bases and the J gene end by 5 bases; junction bases not matched to a gene: 9. The CDR3 contains 14 residues. CDR1 and CDR2 (germline): SQVTM, ANQGSEA. These data come from a study of T-cell reconstitution after alpha-beta-depleted transplantation in children.

The chain couples TRBV29-1 to TRBJ1-1, with TRBD1 matching over 10 bases. This clonotype originated in a human donor who donated a stem cell graft to a child with acute lymphoblastic leukemia. The sequenced sample was PBMCs from the stem cell graft donor, obtained from the stem cell graft. CDR3 loop: CSVPSGTGVTEAFF. The CDR3 DNA is TGCAGCGTCCCCTCGGGGACAGGGGTTACTGAAGCTTTCTTT.